The rows below give T cell receptor beta chains drawn from one sample of a study of blood T cell repertoires in COVID-19. Some clones are missing from TCRdb's copy, which holds only in-frame ones; the method was immunoSEQ multiplex PCR. The sample has about 150,000 clones, 75% to 90% seen once. Sequences were obtained from peripheral blood. These receptors came from a man older than 75 with acute or convalescent COVID-19. Both conserved end residues are part of each CDR3. The D gene is left open where the match is weak. Not every row has a clone size; where given, it reads once, few, many or a size class.

>NA|TRBJ2-1|TRBV5-1|TRBD2
TGCGCCAGCAGCGTTACTAGCGGGGGCTTTGAGCAGTTCTTC
CASSVTSGGFEQFF
>NA|TRBJ1-1|TRBV6-1|NA
TGTGCCAGCAGTGAATTAGAGAACACTGAAGCTTTCTTT
CASSELENTEAFF
>once|TRBJ2-3|TRBV19|TRBD1
TGTGCCAGTAAACCCCAGGGGGCAGGAGATACGCAGTATTTT
CASKPQGAGDTQYF
>NA|TRBJ2-3|TRBV3-1/TRBV3-2|TRBD2
TGTGCCAGCAGCGCCCTGACTAGCTTTATTAGCACAGATACGCAGTATTTT
CASSALTSFISTDTQYF
>NA|TRBJ1-2|TRBV2|NA
TGTGCCAGCCGCCCGGGGGGGCTCCCGTATGGCTACACCTTC
CASRPGGLPYGYTF
>NA|TRBJ2-7|TRBV6-1|NA
TGTGCCAGCAGTGACCAGTTATACTACGAGCAGTACTTC
CASSDQLYYEQYF
>few|TRBJ2-7|TRBV6-5|TRBD2
TGTGCCAGCATCCAGCGGGAGTACGAGCAGTACTTC
CASIQREYEQYF
>NA|TRBJ1-2|TRBV9|TRBD1
TGTGCCAGCAGTCTGGGACAGGGTCTCTCGAACTATGGCTACACCTTC
CASSLGQGLSNYGYTF
>NA|TRBJ2-7|TRBV30|NA
TGTGCCTGGAGTGTACTATCAGGTCTGAGGGTCGAGCAGTACTTC
CAWSVLSGLRVEQYF
>once|TRBJ1-3|TRBV19|NA
TGTGCCAGCCAACGGCGGACTTCTGGAAACACCATATATTTT
CASQRRTSGNTIYF
>NA|TRBJ2-2|TRBV18|TRBD2
TGTGCCAGCTCACCACCGGGACTAGCTGGCGGGGAGCTGTTTTTT
CASSPPGLAGGELFF
>NA|TRBJ2-1|TRBV5-4|NA
TGTGCCAGCAGCTCGTATGAAATTAGGGGATTTTACAATGAGCAGTTCTTC
CASSSYEIRGFYNEQFF
>NA|TRBJ2-1|TRBV5-1|TRBD2
TGCGCCAGCAGCTTGGGCGGGACTAGCGGGATCCATGAGCAGTTCTTC
CASSLGGTSGIHEQFF
>NA|TRBJ2-5|TRBV5-4|NA
TGTGCCAGCAGCTTGGCACAAGAGACCCAGTACTTC
CASSLAQETQYF
>NA|TRBJ1-6|TRBV5-1|TRBD1
TGCGCCAGCAGCTTGGGGGCAGGGGGCGAATCACCCCTCCACTTT
CASSLGAGGESPLHF
>NA|TRBJ1-2|TRBV6-5|NA
TGTGCCAGCAGTTCCCGGGACACCTTCTATGGCTACACCTTC
CASSSRDTFYGYTF
>NA|TRBJ1-2|TRBV14|NA
TGTGCCAGCAGCCTAAGACGGGGTTGGAGCTATGGCTACACCTTC
CASSLRRGWSYGYTF